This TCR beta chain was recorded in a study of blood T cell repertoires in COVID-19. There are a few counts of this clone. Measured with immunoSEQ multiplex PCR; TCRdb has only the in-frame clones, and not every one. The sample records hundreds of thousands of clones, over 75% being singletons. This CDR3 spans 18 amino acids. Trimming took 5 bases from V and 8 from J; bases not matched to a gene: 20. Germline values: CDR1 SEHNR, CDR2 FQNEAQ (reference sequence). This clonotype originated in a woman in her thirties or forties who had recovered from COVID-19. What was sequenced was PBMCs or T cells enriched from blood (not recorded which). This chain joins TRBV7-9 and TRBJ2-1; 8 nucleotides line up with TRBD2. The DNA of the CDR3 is TGTGCCAGCAGCGCGCCTCACCGGGCCAGCGGGAGAGGAGATGAGCAGTTCTTC. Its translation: CASSAPHRASGRGDEQFF.